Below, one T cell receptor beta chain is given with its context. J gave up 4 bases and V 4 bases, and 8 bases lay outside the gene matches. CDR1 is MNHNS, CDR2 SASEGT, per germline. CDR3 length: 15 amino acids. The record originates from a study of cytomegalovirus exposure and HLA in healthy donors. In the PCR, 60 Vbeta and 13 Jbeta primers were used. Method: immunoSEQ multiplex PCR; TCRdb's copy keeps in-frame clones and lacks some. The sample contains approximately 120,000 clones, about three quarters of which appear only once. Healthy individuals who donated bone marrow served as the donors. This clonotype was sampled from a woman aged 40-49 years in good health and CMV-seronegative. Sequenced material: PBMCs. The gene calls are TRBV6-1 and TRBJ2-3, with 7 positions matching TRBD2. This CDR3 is CASSAPEGGSDTQYF. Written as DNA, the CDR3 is TGTGCCAGCAGTGCCCCCGAGGGAGGGTCAGATACGCAGTATTTT.